These T cell receptor beta chains were read from a single sample in a study of monozygotic twins with inflammatory bowel disease. TCRdb reprocessed the 5' RACE reads and reports one entry per CDR3 protein, with no DNA. The sample yields about 450,000 distinct CDR3 sequences, of which the top ten take up 2.4%. The sample was blood. These receptors originate from a human donor with ulcerative colitis or Crohn's disease, or a healthy co-twin of an affected twin (not recorded which). CDR3s include the opening cysteine and the closing phenylalanine or tryptophan.

V	J	CDR3
TRBV5-4	TRBJ2-1	CASSLGTSGRRYNEQFF
TRBV7-2	TRBJ2-5	CASSLWETQYF
TRBV20-1	TRBJ2-1	CSARDPRLAGGGEQFF
TRBV7-2	TRBJ2-3	CASSPGRGNTDTQYF
TRBV2	TRBJ2-4	CASVQDRGRSKNIQYF
TRBV12-3/TRBV12-4	TRBJ2-5	CASSLGGSGRAQETQYF
TRBV30	TRBJ2-3	CAWNAGTDTQYF
TRBV27	TRBJ2-6	CASSPQGAGANVLTF
TRBV7-8	TRBJ1-1	CASSLYGSEAFF
TRBV29-1	TRBJ2-5	CSAREKGETQYF
TRBV5-1	TRBJ2-7	CASSYLLAGANEQYF
TRBV5-4	TRBJ2-3	CASRLPPGDTQYF
TRBV5-5	TRBJ1-1	CASSIGPGQGNTEAFF
TRBV3-1	TRBJ2-1	CASSQDLRGEQFF
TRBV11-2	TRBJ1-1	CASSLDQETFF
TRBV6-1	TRBJ2-7	CASSPQGGSYEQYF
TRBV24-1	TRBJ2-2	CATSVAGSTGELFF
TRBV6-6	TRBJ2-1	CASSWDRVFPEQFF
TRBV7-2	TRBJ1-2	CASTGTDNYGYTF
TRBV5-6	TRBJ1-5	CASSSFDRGLRQPQHF
TRBV5-1	TRBJ2-3	CASSLDQGRTDTQYF
TRBV18	TRBJ2-6	CASSPPGGGVSGANVLTF
TRBV27	TRBJ2-5	CASSFGFQETQYF
TRBV6-2/TRBV6-3	TRBJ1-1	CAQVVPNTEAFF
TRBV4-2	TRBJ2-1	CASSPGGAPRSYNEQFF
TRBV11-2	TRBJ1-6	CASSSGFPDNSPLHF
TRBV11-2	TRBJ2-5	CASSFGQLETQYF
TRBV12-3/TRBV12-4	TRBJ2-1	CASSFTGFNEQFF
TRBV28	TRBJ2-7	CASSFVRDGSYEQYF
TRBV6-5	TRBJ2-1	CASSYGGTRPYNEQFF
TRBV28	TRBJ2-2	CASSPPGLSPGANTGELFF
TRBV27	TRBJ2-1	CAISWGTSGRAGEQFF
TRBV7-3	TRBJ2-2	CPSSRTSGGNTGELFF
TRBV20-1	TRBJ2-3	CSARDPQGVPDTQYF
TRBV7-2	TRBJ2-3	CATALAGGPDTQYF
TRBV9	TRBJ2-3	CASSVVTDTQYF
TRBV30	TRBJ1-5	CAWSRRSNQPQHF
TRBV3-1	TRBJ1-6	CASSQDAPGQISPLHF
TRBV4-1	TRBJ2-6	CASSQVVLPGANVLTF
TRBV20-1	TRBJ1-2	CSASVYYYGYTF
TRBV7-9	TRBJ1-1	CASSPGSYGMVNTEAFF
TRBV6-5	TRBJ1-1	CASSYSRDFMNTEAFF
TRBV5-5	TRBJ2-7	CASSFRGQGAYEQYF
TRBV20-1	TRBJ2-4	CSATDGGENIQYF
TRBV5-4	TRBJ2-3	CASSQGLAGARTDTQYF
TRBV29-1	TRBJ2-3	CSVGSGGLTDTQYF
TRBV7-2	TRBJ2-5	CASSPPGGLGETQYF